The source of this T cell receptor (beta chain) is a study of cytomegalovirus exposure and HLA in healthy donors. Notes on this clone: Its specificity is unknown.

This CDR3 comprises 18 residues. V was pared by 1 base and J by 6 bases, with 24 bases between. Germline lookup yields CDR1 MDHEN and CDR2 SYDVKM. Sequenced by immunoSEQ multiplex PCR; TCRdb stores in-frame clones only, minus some. The data hold 60,000 to 75,000 clones, with 95% observed a single time. General study points: Cytomegalovirus status, reportedly, was diagnosed with high specificity and sensitivity by the classifier. One later analysis, an examination of the approximately 120 validation repertoires, found that first-cohort TCR clusters tended to co-occur in them. In vitro work confirmed that a few CMV-associated chains recognize CMV antigens.

The sequenced sample consisted of PBMCs. This sequence joins TRBV28 and TRBJ1-2, with unresolved D. This TCR was sampled from a woman aged 18-29 years in good health and CMV-seropositive. CDR3 nucleotide sequence: TGTGCCAGCAGTTTATCTGGCGGCGCGACCGTCGCCGGGAATGGCTACACCTTC. Amino acids: CASSLSGGATVAGNGYTF.